There are a few counts of the clone carrying this T cell receptor beta chain. Amplification used 60 Vbeta primers and 13 Jbeta primers. The repertoire was sequenced with immunoSEQ multiplex PCR; TCRdb's copy has only in-frame clones and lacks some. This repertoire shows fewer than 200,000 clones, around four fifths found once; its top ten account for approximately 1.2%. This record comes from a study of cytomegalovirus exposure and HLA in healthy donors. The germline V gene has CDR1 MNHEY and CDR2 SMNVEV (reference sequence). This CDR3 has 13 amino acids. The sample comprised PBMCs. The TCR sequence derives from a man aged 25 to 40 in good health and CMV-seronegative. V and J are TRBV27 and TRBJ2-5; 7 nucleotides align to TRBD2. The closer fit of TRBJ2-7 to the DNA end suggests the J call may be wrong. The CDR3 protein is CASSLGGGYEQYF. The CDR3 DNA is TGTGCCAGCAGTTTGGGCGGGGGCTACGAGCAGTACTTC.